The clone carrying this TCR beta chain was counted only a few times. In the authors' workflow: Estimation of nucleated cell counts was performed using reference gene primer amplification. The data were produced by immunoSEQ multiplex PCR, yet TCRdb's version contains in-frame clones alone and is incomplete. Clone size and V and J calls were adopted from that table, with D and trimming inferred from the DNA. The data show about 190,000 clones, 75% to 90% seen once. These data come from a study of blood T cell repertoires in COVID-19. Across the whole study: From the United States, Italy and Spain came samples of acute and convalescent COVID-19. Sources were T cells, B-cell-depleted T cells, or PBMCs; the material itself was cDNA or gDNA.

The J segment lost 4 bases and the V segment lost 3 bases, leaving 7 bases of the junction unmatched. There are 14 residues in the CDR3. Germline V gives CDR1 GTSNPN, CDR2 SVGIG (reference sequence). Input material: peripheral blood. The chain carries TRBV30 and TRBJ1-2; 8 bases agree with TRBD1. The receptor comes from a man aged 35-49 years with acute or convalescent COVID-19. The CDR3 loop reads CAWSRDRGGYGYTF. CDR3 DNA sequence: TGTGCCTGGAGCCGTGACAGGGGAGGCTATGGCTACACCTTC. Full variable domain (outside the CDR3, taken from reference TRBV30 and TRBJ1-2): SQTIHQWPATLVQPVGSPLSLECTVEGTSNPNLYWYRQAAGRGLQLLFYSVGIGQISSEVPQNLSASRPQDRQFILSSKKLLLSDSGFYLCAWSRDRGGYGYTFGSGTRLTVV.